There are a few counts of the clone carrying this T cell receptor beta chain. Its antigen is not known. Distinct nucleotide sequences in the sample also encode this CDR3. The data originate from a study of OX40 agonist ivuxolimab in advanced cancers. Background on the study: The patients received ivuxolimab by intravenous route every 2 weeks at 0.01 to 10 mg/kg. People in dose escalation had one of these cancers: hepatocellular carcinoma, melanoma, renal cell or head and neck cancer. Notes on the study in general: Partial responders dosed at 0.1-3.0 mg/kg displayed clonal expansion ranking among the lowest.

The repertoire was sequenced with immunoSEQ multiplex PCR; TCRdb's copy has only in-frame clones and lacks some. The sample records more than 65,000 clones, approximately 90% being singletons. The length of the CDR3 is 15 residues. Germline V CDR1 and CDR2: MRHNA, SNTAGT. V trimming: 2 bases; J trimming: 3 bases; junction bases outside the gene matches: 0. The receptor comes from an adult with an advanced solid tumor such as melanoma, head and neck, liver or kidney cancer. This chain uses TRBV6-4 with TRBJ2-3; 12 bases match TRBD2. The source was CD4+ or CD8+ T cells sorted from blood, collected in a trial of the OX40 agonist ivuxolimab. This CDR3 is CASSDGTSGTDTQYF. The CDR3 nucleotides are TGTGCCAGCAGTGACGGGACTAGCGGGACAGATACGCAGTATTTT.